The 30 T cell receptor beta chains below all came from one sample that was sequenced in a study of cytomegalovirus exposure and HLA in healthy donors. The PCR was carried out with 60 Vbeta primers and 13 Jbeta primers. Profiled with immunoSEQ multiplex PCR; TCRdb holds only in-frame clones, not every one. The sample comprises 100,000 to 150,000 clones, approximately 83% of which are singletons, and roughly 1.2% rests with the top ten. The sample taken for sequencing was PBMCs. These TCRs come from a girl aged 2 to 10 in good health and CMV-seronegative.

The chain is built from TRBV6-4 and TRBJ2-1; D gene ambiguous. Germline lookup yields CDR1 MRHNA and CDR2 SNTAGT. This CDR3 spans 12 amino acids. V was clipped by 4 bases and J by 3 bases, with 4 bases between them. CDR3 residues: CASSVNYNEQFF. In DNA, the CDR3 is TGTGCCAGCAGTGTAAACTACAATGAGCAGTTCTTC.

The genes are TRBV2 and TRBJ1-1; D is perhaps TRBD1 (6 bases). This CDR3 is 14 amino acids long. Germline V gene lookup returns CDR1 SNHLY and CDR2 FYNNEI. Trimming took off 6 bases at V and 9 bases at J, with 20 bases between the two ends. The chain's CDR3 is CASSLQGLGVKAFF. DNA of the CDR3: TGTGCCAGCAGCCTACAGGGCCTCGGTGTGAAAGCTTTCTTT.

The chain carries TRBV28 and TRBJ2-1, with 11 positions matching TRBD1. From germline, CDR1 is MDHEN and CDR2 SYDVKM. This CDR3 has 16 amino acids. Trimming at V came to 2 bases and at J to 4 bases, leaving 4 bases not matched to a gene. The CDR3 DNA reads TGTGCCAGCAGTTTAGCGGGGACAGGGGGGTACAATGAGCAGTTCTTC. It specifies CASSLAGTGGYNEQFF.

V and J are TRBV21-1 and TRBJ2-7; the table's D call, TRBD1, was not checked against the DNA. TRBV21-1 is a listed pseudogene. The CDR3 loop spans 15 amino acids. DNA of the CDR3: TGTGCCAGCAGCAATAGACACACCCGACCCTACGAGCAGTACTTC. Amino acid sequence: CASSNRHTRPYEQYF.

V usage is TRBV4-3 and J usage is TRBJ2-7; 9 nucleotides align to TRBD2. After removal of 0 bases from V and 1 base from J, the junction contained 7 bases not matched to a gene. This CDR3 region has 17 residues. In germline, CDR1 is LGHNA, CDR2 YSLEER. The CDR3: CASSQDLAGGLSYEQYF. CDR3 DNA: TGCGCCAGCAGCCAAGATCTGGCGGGGGGGCTTTCCTACGAGCAGTACTTC.

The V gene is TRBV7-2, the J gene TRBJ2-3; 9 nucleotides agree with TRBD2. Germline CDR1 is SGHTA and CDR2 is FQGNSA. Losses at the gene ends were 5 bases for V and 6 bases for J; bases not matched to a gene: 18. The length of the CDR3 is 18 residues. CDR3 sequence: CASSLLARLAGVMDTQYF. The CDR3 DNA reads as TGTGCCAGCAGCCTTCTTGCGAGATTAGCGGGAGTGATGGATACGCAGTATTTT.

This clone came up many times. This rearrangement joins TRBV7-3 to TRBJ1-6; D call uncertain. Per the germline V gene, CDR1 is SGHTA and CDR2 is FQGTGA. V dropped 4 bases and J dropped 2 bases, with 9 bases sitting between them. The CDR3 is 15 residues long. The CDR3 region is CASSSDGAYNSPLHF. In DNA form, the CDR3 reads TGTGCCAGCAGCTCCGACGGGGCCTATAATTCACCCCTCCACTTT. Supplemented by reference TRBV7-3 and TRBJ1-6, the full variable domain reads GAGVSQTPSNKVTEKGKYVELRCDPISGHTALYWYRQSLGQGPEFLIYFQGTGAADDSGLPNDRFFAVRPEGSVSTLKIQRTERGDSAVYLCASSSDGAYNSPLHFGNGTRLTVT.

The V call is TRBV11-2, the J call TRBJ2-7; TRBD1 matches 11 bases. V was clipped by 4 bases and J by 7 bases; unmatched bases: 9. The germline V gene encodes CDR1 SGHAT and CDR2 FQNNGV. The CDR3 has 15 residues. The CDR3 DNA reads TGTGCCAGCAGCTCCCGGACAGGGGGCGACAGGGAGCAGTACTTC. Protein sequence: CASSSRTGGDREQYF. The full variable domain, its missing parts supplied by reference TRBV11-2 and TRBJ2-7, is EAGVAQSPRYKIIEKRQSVAFWCNPISGHATLYWYQQILGQGPKLLIQFQNNGVVDDSQLPKDRFSAERLKGVDSTLKIQPAKLEDSAVYLCASSSRTGGDREQYFGPGTRLTVT.

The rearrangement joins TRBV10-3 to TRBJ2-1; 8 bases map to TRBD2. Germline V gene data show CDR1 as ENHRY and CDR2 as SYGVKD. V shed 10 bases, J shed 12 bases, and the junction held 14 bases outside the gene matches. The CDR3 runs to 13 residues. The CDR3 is CATTGTSDVGQFF. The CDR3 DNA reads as TGTGCCACGACCGGGACTAGTGATGTGGGGCAGTTCTTC.

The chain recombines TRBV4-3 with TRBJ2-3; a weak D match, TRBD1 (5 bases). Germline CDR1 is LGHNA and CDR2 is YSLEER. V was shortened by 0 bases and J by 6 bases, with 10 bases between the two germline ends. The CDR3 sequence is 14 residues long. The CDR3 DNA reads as TGCGCCAGCAGCCAAGAAAGGGGCGTTGATACGCAGTATTTT. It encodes CASSQERGVDTQYF.

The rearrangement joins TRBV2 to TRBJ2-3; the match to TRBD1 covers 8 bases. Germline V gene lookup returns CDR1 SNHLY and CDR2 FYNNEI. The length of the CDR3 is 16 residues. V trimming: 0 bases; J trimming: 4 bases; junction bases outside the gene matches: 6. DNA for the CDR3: TGTGCCAGCAGTGAAGCAGGGACAGGAGGGGCAGATACGCAGTATTTT. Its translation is CASSEAGTGGADTQYF. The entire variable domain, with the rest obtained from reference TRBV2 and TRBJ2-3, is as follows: EPEVTQTPSHQVTQMGQEVILRCVPISNHLYFYWYRQILGQKVEFLVSFYNNEISEKSEIFDDQFSVERPDGSNFTLKIRSTKLEDSAMYFCASSEAGTGGADTQYFGPGTRLTVL.

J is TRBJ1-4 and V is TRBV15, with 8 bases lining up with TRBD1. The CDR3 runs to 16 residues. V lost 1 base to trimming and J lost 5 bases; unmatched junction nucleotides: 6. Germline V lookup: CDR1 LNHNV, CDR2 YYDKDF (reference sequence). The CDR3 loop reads CATSRGRTGSNEKLFF. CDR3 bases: TGTGCCACCAGCAGAGGCCGGACAGGGTCGAATGAAAAACTGTTTTTT.

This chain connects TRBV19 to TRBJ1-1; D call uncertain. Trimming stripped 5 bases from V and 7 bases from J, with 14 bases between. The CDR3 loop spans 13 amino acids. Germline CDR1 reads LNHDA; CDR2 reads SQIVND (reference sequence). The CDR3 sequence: CASSSPNLLEAFF. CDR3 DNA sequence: TGTGCCAGTAGTTCCCCCAATTTACTTGAAGCTTTCTTT.

The CDR3 reads CASSPTTVYNEQFF. Written as DNA, the CDR3 is TGTGCCAGCAGCCCCACAACAGTATACAATGAGCAGTTCTTC. The chain employs TRBV11-2 and TRBJ2-1; D is ambiguous. V was clipped by 5 bases and J by 4 bases, with 12 bases between them. Germline CDR1 and CDR2: SGHAT and FQNNGV. This CDR3 is 14 amino acids long.

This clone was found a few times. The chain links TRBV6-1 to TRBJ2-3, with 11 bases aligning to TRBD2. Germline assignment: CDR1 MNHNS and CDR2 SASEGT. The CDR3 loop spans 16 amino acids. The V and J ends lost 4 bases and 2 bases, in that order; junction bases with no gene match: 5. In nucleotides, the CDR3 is TGTGCCAGCAGTGCCCAGGGACTAGCGGCCACAGATACGCAGTATTTT. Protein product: CASSAQGLAATDTQYF.

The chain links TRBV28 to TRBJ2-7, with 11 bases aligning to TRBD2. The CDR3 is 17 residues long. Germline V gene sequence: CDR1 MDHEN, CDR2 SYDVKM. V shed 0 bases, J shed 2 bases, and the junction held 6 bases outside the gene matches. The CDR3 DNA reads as TGTGCCAGCAGTTTATGGCCAGCTAGCGGGAGGCCCTACGAGCAGTACTTC. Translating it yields CASSLWPASGRPYEQYF.

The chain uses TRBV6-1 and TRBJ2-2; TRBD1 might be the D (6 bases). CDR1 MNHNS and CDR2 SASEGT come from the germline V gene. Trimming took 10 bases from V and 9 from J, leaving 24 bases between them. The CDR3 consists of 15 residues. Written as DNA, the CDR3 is TGTGCCACCAAGGAGGTTCAGGGGTATTCCCGGGAGCTGTTTTTT. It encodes CATKEVQGYSRELFF.

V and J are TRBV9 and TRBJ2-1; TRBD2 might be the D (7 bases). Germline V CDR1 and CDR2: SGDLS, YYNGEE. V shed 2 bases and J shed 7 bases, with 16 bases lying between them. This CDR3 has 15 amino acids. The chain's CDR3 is CASSVAGARNNEQFF. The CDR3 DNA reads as TGTGCCAGCAGCGTGGCGGGGGCACGGAATAATGAGCAGTTCTTC.

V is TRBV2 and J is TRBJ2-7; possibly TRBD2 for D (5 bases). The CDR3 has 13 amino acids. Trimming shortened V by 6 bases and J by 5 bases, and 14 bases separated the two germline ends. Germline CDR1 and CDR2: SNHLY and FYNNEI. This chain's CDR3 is CASSLGRENEQYF. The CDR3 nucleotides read TGTGCCAGCAGCCTGGGTAGGGAGAACGAGCAGTACTTC.

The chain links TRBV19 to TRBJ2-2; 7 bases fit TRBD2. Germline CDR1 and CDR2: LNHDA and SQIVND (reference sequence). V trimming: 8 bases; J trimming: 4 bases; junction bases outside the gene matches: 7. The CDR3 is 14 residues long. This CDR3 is CASRGRESTGELFF. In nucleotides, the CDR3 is TGTGCCAGTCGGGGGAGGGAGAGCACCGGGGAGCTGTTTTTT. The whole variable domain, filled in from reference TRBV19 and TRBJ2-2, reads DGGITQSPKYLFRKEGQNVTLSCEQNLNHDAMYWYRQDPGQGLRLIYYSQIVNDFQKGDIAEGYSVSREKKESFPLTVTSAQKNPTAFYLCASRGRESTGELFFGEGSRLTVL.

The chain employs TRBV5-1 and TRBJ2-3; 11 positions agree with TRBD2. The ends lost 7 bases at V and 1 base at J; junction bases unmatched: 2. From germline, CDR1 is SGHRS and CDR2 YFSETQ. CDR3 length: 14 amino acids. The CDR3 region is CASSTSGGTDTQYF. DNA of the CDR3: TGCGCCAGCTCGACTAGCGGGGGCACAGATACGCAGTATTTT.

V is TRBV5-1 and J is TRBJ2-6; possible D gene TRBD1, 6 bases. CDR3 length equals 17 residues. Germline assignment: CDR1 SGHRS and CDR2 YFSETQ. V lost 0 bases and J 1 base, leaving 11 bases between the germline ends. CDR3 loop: CASSLAPDSSGANVLTF. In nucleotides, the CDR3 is TGCGCCAGCAGCTTGGCACCGGACAGTTCTGGGGCCAACGTCCTGACTTTC.

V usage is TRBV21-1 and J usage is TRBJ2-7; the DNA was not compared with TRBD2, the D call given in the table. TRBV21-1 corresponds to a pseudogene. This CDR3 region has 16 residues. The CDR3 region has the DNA TGTGCCAGCAGCAAAATGGGGACTAGCGTCTCCTACGAGCAGTACTTC. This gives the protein CASSKMGTSVSYEQYF.

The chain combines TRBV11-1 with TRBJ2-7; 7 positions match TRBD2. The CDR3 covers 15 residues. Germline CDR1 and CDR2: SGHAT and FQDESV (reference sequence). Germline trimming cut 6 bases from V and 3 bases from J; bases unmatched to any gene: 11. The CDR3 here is CASRPRVGGNYEQYF. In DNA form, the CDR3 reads TGTGCCAGCAGACCTCGAGTGGGGGGGAACTACGAGCAGTACTTC.

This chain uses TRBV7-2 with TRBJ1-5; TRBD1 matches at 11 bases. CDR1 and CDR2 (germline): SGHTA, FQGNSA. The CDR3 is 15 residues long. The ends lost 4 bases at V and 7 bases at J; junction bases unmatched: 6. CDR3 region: CASSSGQGVKQPQHF. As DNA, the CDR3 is TGTGCCAGCAGCTCGGGACAGGGGGTAAAACAGCCCCAGCATTTT.

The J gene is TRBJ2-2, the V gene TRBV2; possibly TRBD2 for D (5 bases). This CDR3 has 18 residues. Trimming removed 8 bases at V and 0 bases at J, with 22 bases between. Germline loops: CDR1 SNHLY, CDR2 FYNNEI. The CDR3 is CASRTFVLGRANTGELFF. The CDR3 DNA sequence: TGTGCCAGCCGAACCTTTGTTTTAGGGCGGGCGAACACCGGGGAGCTGTTTTTT.

CDR3 region: CASSEGTGYSPLHF. CDR3 sequence (DNA): TGTGCCAGTAGCGAAGGGACAGGGTATTCACCCCTCCACTTT. J is TRBJ1-6 and V is TRBV19, with TRBD1 identical over 9 bases. Trimming cost V 6 bases and J 8 bases; bases outside gene matches: 5. Per germline, CDR1 LNHDA and CDR2 SQIVND (reference sequence). CDR3 length: 14 amino acids.

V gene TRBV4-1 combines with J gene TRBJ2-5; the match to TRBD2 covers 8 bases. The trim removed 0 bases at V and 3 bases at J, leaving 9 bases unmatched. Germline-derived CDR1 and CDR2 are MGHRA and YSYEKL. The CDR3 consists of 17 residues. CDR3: CASSQEGGGGTKETQYF. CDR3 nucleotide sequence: TGCGCCAGCAGCCAAGAGGGGGGCGGGGGGACTAAAGAGACCCAGTACTTC.

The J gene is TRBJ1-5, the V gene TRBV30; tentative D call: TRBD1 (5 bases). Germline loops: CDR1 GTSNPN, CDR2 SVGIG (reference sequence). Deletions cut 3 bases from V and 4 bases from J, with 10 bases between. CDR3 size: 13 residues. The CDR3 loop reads CAWRKGSNQPQHF. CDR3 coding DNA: TGTGCCTGGAGGAAGGGGTCAAATCAGCCCCAGCATTTT.

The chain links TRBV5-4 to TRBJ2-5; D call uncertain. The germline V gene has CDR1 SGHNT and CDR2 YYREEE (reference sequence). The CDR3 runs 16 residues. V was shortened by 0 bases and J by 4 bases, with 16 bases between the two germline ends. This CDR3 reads CASSLAAAMTLETQYF. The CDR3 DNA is TGTGCCAGCAGCTTGGCTGCGGCGATGACTCTAGAGACCCAGTACTTC.